Included here is one T cell receptor (beta chain) sequence, with context. The antigen remains unidentified. Researchers ran the PCR with 60 Vbeta and 13 Jbeta primers. The assay was immunoSEQ multiplex PCR, and TCRdb's table has in-frame clones only and misses some. The listing contains 150,000 to 200,000 clones. Per germline, CDR1 SEHNR and CDR2 FQNEAQ (reference sequence). The CDR3 length is 15 residues. V lost 5 bases to trimming and J lost 10 bases, with 21 bases between them. The sample belongs to a study of cytomegalovirus exposure and HLA in healthy donors. Study-level results: Later analysis revealed greater clonal expansion in HLA-associated TCR beta chains than in equally common others. In a later analysis, productive TCRs from donors in an Asian-associated ancestry cluster reportedly carried fewer N-insertions than the cohort mean.

The clonotype comes from a man aged 25 to 40 in good health and CMV-seronegative. Sequenced sample: PBMCs. The chain links TRBV7-9 to TRBJ2-1, with a weak D call TRBD1 (5 bases). The CDR3 nucleotides read TGTGCCAGCAGCACCGACCTAGGGGCGCTAGGGGAGCAGTTCTTC. As protein: CASSTDLGALGEQFF.